This TCR beta chain was sequenced for a study of shared clonotypes between healthy human individuals. The table lists this clone with a count of one. Execution of the assay was at deep level. Here immunoSEQ multiplex PCR was the method, and the copy in TCRdb shows in-frame clones only, minus some. The sample includes about 1 million clones, 65% to 80% of them seen just once. The germline V gene encodes CDR1 ENHRY and CDR2 SYGVKD. Trimming took 8 bases from V and 4 from J; bases not matched to a gene: 3. This CDR3 has 13 amino acids. The sequenced material came from memory CD4+ T cells sorted from blood. Documented subset: CD45RA-negative fraction. The V and J genes are TRBV10-3 and TRBJ2-5; 11 positions match TRBD2. The clonotype originates from a man aged 18 to 30 in good health. CDR3 region: CAISLAGGETQYF. CDR3 in DNA: TGTGCCATCTCCCTAGCGGGAGGAGAGACCCAGTACTTC.